This TCR beta chain was profiled in a study of human T cells and chemical hapten exposure. Study-level information: 2% DPC applied to an approximately 2 cm by approximately 2 cm arm area sensitized donors.

Trimming cost V 8 bases and J 8 bases; bases outside gene matches: 6. Germline lookup yields CDR1 SEHNR and CDR2 FQNEAQ (reference sequence). CDR3 length: 12 residues. Time point here: patch test 3, about 24 weeks after DPC sensitization. The sample's treatment: therapeutic diphenylcyclopropenone sensitization with weekly scalp DPC. TCRdb called the RACE reads again in MiXCR, with one record for every CDR3 protein. The sample holds some 74,000 distinct CDR3 sequences; 13% are singletons and the top ten take about 5.7%. The sequencing used whole blood, collected in connection with sensitization to the hapten diphenylcyclopropenone (DPC). The gene calls are TRBV7-9 and TRBJ2-1; 7 bases agree with TRBD2. The receptor was derived from a woman in her fifties or sixties with alopecia areata. Some clones in this sample may be carry-over from other donors' samples. The CDR3 region is CASQEGRDEQFF. The DNA for the CDR3 is TGTGCCAGCCAGGAAGGGAGGGATGAGCAGTTCTTC.